The entry below describes one TCR beta chain. Its matching antigen is unknown. The data are from a study of cytomegalovirus exposure and HLA in healthy donors. In the PCR, 60 Vbeta and 13 Jbeta primers were used. Sequencing used immunoSEQ multiplex PCR; TCRdb keeps in-frame clones, though not all of them. The sample records over 150,000 clones, around 77% being singletons. Losses at the gene ends were 3 bases for V and 1 base for J; bases not matched to a gene: 7. Germline V gives CDR1 SGHNT, CDR2 YYREEE (reference sequence). The CDR3 is 15 amino acids. Notes on the study in general: Sequences of the TCR beta chain were said to predict the HLA-A and HLA-B alleles of most subjects accurately. The authors enumerated over 150 TCR beta chains as linked to cytomegalovirus.

Sequenced input: PBMCs. The receptor's source is a young woman in good health and CMV-seronegative. The chain carries TRBV5-4 and TRBJ2-7; 7 bases agree with TRBD1. As DNA, the CDR3 is TGTGCCAGCAGCTCCACTGACAGGGCTTCCTACGAGCAGTACTTC. This encodes CASSSTDRASYEQYF.